This T cell receptor beta chain was captured by sequencing in a study of cytomegalovirus exposure and HLA in healthy donors. Whole-study context: Earlier sequencing of 150 million to 200 million T cells yielded around 100 million unique TCR beta sequences. Genotyping showed less than 85% of 398 donors falling in the Caucasian-associated ancestry cluster.

A multiplex PCR was run with 60 Vbeta primers and 13 Jbeta primers. Produced via immunoSEQ multiplex PCR; TCRdb's table is partial and in-frame only. This sample's table reports some 120,000 clones. The V end lost 5 bases, the J end lost 2 bases, and 12 bases lay between the germline ends. The CDR3 totals 15 residues. Germline loops: CDR1 MNHEY, CDR2 SMNVEV (reference sequence). This sequence joins TRBV27 and TRBJ2-2, with D perhaps matching TRBD1 (6 bases). The specimen sequenced was PBMCs. This receptor was identified in a young man in good health and CMV-seronegative. In DNA, the CDR3 is TGTGCCAGCAGTACGCTACAGGGCAACACCGGGGAGCTGTTTTTT. Protein sequence: CASSTLQGNTGELFF.